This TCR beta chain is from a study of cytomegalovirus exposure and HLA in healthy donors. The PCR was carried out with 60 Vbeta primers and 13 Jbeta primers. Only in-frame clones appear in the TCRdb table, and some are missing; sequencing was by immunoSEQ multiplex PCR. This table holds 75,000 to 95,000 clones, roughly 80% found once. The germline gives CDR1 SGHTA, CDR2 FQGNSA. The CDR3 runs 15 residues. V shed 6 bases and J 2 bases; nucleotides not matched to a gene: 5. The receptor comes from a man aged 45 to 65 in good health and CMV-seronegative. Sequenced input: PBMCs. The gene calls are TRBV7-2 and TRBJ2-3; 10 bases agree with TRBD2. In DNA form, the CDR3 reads TGTGCCAGCAGTCCGAGCGGGGGGGTCACAGATACGCAGTATTTT. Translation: CASSPSGGVTDTQYF.